This record looks at one TCR beta chain sequence and its context. The germline gives CDR1 LNHDA, CDR2 SQIVND (reference sequence). This CDR3 has 13 residues. V gave up 11 bases and J gave up 7 bases, with 18 bases separating them. The data were produced by immunoSEQ multiplex PCR, yet TCRdb's version contains in-frame clones alone and is incomplete. Of about 110,000 clones listed, over 80% were seen once; the top ten hold less than 7.5%. These data are taken from a study of T cell responses to AZD1222 COVID-19 vaccine. The chain couples TRBV19 to TRBJ1-5; a possible D gene is TRBD1 (6 bases). This TCR was recovered from an adult who received the AZD1222 COVID-19 vaccine. This specimen consisted of peripheral blood, obtained 28 days after the second AZD1222 dose. DNA of the CDR3: TGTGCCGGAAGTAGTGGGACAACCCAGCCCCAGCATTTT. Translated, it gives CAGSSGTTQPQHF.